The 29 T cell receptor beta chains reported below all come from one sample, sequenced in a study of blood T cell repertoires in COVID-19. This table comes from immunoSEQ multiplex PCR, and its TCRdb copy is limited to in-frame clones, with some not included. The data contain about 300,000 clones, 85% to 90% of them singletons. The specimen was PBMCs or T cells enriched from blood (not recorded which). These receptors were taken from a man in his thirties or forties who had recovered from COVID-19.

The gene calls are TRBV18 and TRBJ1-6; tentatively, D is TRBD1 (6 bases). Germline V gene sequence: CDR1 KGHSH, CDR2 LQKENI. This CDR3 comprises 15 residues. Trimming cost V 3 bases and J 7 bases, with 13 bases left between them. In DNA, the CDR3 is TGTGCCAGCTCACCTAGGGGGACGGGGAATTCACCCCTCCACTTT. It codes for CASSPRGTGNSPLHF.

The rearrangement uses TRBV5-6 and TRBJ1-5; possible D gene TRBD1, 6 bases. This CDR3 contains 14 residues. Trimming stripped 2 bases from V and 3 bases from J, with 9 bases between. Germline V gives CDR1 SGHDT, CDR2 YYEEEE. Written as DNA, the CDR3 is TGTGCCAGCAGCTTCTCAGGGGACAATCAGCCCCAGCATTTT. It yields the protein CASSFSGDNQPQHF.

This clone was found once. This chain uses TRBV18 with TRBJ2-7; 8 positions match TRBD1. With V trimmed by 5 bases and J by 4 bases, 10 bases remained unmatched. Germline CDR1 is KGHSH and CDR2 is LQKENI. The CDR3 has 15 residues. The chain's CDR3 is CASSVAGTGGYEQYF. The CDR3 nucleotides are TGTGCCAGCTCAGTAGCCGGGACAGGAGGGTACGAGCAGTACTTC.

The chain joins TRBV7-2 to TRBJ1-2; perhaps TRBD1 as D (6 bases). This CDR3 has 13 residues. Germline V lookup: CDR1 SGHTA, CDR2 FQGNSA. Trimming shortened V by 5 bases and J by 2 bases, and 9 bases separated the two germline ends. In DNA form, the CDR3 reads TGTGCCAGCAGCCCTACAGGGAACTATGGCTACACCTTC. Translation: CASSPTGNYGYTF.

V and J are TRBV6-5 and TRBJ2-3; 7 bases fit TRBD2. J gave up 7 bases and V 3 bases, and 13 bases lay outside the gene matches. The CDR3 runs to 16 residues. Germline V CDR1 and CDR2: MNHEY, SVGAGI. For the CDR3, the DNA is TGTGCCAGCAGTTATGCGGGGGTAGGCAGGTCCTATACGCAGTATTTT. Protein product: CASSYAGVGRSYTQYF.

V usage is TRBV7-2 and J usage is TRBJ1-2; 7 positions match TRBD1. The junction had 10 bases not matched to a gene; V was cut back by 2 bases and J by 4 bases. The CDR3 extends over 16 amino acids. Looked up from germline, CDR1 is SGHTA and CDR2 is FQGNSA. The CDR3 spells CASSLSLQGLAYGYTF. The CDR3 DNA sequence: TGTGCCAGCAGCTTAAGTCTACAGGGGCTTGCCTATGGCTACACCTTC. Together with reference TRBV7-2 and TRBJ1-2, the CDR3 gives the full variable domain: GAGVSQSPSNKVTEKGKDVELRCDPISGHTALYWYRQSLGQGLEFLIYFQGNSAPDKSGLPSDRFSAERTGGSVSTLTIQRTQQEDSAVYLCASSLSLQGLAYGYTFGSGTRLTVV.

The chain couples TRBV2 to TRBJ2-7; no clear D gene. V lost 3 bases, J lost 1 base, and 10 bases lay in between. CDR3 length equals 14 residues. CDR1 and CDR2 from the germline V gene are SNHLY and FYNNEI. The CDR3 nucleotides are TGTGCCAGCAGTGATGCCAACACGTCCTACGAGCAGTACTTC. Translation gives CASSDANTSYEQYF.

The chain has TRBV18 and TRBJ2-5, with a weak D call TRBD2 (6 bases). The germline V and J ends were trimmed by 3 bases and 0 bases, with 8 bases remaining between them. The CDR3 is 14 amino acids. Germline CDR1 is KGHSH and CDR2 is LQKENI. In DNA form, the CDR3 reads TGTGCCAGCTCACCGGGACTGTACCAAGAGACCCAGTACTTC. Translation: CASSPGLYQETQYF.

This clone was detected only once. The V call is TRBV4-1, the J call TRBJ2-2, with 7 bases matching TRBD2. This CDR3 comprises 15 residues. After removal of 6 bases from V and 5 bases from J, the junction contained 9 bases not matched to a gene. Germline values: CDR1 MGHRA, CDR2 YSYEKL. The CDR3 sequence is CASRDLTSRTGELFF. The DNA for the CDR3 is TGCGCCAGCAGGGACCTGACTAGCAGGACCGGGGAGCTGTTTTTT.

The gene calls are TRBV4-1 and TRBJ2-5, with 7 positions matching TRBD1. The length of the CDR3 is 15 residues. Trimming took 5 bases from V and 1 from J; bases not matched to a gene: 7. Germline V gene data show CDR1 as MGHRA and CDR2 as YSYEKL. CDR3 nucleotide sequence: TGCGCCAGCAGCGTTGACAGGGTCACCCAAGAGACCCAGTACTTC. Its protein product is CASSVDRVTQETQYF.

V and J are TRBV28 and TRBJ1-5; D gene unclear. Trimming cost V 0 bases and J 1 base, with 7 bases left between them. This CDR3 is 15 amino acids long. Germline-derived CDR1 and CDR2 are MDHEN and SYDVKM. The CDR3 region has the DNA TGTGCCAGCAGTTTATGGGGAGTCAGCAATCAGCCCCAGCATTTT. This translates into CASSLWGVSNQPQHF.

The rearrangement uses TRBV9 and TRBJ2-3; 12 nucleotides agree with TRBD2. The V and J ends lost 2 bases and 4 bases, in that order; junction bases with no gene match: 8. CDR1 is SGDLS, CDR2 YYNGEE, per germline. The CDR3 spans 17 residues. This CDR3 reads CASSVTWSSGGADTQYF. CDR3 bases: TGTGCCAGCAGCGTTACGTGGTCTAGCGGGGGGGCAGATACGCAGTATTTT.

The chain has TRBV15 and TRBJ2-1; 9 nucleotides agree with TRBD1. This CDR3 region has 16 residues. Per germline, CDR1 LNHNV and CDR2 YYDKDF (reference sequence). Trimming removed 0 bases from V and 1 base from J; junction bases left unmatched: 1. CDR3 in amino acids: CATSRDGTGSYNEQFF. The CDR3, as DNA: TGTGCCACCAGCAGAGATGGGACAGGGTCCTACAATGAGCAGTTCTTC.

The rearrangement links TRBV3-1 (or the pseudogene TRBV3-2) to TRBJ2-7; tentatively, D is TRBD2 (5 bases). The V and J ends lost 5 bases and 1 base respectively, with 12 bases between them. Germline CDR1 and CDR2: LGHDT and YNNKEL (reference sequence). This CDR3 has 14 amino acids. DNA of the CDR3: TGTGCCAGCAGCGAAGCGGAGCTTTCCTACGAGCAGTACTTC. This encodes CASSEAELSYEQYF.

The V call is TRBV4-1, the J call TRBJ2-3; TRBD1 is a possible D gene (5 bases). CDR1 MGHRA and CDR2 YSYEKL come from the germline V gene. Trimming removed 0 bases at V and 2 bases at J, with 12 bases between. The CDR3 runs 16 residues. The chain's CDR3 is CASSQDRQYYTDTQYF. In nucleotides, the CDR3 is TGCGCCAGCAGCCAAGACCGACAGTACTACACAGATACGCAGTATTTT.

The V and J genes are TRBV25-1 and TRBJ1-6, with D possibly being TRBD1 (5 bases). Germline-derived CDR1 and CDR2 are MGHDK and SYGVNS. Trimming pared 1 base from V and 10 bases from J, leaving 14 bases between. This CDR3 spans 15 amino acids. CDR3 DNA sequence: TGTGCCAGCAGTGAATTTCGGGGGGGGAGCTCACCCCTCCACTTT. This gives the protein CASSEFRGGSSPLHF.

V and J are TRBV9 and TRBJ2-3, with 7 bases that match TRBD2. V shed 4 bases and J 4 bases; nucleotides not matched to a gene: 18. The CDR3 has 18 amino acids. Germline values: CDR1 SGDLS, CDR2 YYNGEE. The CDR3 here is CASSQAGGSPHLSDTQYF. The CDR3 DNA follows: TGTGCCAGCAGCCAGGCGGGCGGGAGTCCCCACTTATCAGATACGCAGTATTTT.

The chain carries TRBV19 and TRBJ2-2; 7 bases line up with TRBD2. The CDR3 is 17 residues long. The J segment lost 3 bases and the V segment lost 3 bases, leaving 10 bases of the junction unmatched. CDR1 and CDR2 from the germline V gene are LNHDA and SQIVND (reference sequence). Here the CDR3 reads CASSMVWERGYTGELFF. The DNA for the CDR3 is TGTGCCAGTAGTATGGTCTGGGAGCGGGGTTACACCGGGGAGCTGTTTTTT.

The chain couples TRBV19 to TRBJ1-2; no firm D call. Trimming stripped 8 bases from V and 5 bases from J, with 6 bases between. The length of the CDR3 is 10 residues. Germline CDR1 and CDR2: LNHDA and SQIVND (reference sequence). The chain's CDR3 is CASSGYGYTF. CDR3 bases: TGTGCCAGTTCGGGGTATGGCTACACCTTC.

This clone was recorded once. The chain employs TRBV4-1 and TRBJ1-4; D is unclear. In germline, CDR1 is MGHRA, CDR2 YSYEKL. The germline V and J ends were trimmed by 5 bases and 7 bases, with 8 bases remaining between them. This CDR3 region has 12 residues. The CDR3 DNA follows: TGCGCCAGCAGCATAGCCGGTGAAAAACTGTTTTTT. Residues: CASSIAGEKLFF.

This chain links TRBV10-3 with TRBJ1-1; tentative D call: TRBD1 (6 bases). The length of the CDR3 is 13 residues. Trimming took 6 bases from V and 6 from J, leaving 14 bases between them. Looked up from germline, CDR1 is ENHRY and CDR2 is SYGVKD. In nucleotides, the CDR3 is TGTGCCATCAGCTCGCAGGGGCGGGCTGAAGCTTTCTTT. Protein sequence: CAISSQGRAEAFF.

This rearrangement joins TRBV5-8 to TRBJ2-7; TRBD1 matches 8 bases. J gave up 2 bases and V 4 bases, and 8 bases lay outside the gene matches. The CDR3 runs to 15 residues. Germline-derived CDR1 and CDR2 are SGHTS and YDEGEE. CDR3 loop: CASSTRQGWTYEQYF. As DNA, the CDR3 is TGTGCCAGCAGCACAAGACAGGGGTGGACCTACGAGCAGTACTTC.

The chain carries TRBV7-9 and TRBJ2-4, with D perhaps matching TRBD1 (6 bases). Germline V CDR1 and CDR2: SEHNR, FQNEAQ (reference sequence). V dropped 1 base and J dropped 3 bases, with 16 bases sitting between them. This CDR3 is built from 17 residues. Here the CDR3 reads CASSLVPLLTGKNIQYF. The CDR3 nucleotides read TGTGCCAGCAGCTTAGTTCCCCTCTTGACAGGCAAAAACATTCAGTACTTC.

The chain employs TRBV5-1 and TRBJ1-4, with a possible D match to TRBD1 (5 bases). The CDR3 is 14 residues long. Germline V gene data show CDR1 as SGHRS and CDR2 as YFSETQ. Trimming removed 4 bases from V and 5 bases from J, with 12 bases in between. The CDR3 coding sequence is TGCGCCAGCAGCGGCACAAGGGGAAATGAAAAACTGTTTTTT. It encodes CASSGTRGNEKLFF.

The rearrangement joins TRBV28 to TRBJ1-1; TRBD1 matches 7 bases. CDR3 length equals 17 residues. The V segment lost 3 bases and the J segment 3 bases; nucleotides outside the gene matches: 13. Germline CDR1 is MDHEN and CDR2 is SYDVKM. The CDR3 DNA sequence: TGTGCCAGCAGTTTCGATACTATGGCAGGGGGAGACACTGAAGCTTTCTTT. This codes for CASSFDTMAGGDTEAFF.

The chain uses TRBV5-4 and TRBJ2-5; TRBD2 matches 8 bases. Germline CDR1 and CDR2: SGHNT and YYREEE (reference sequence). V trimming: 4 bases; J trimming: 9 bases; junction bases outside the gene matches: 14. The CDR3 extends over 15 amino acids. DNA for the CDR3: TGTGCCAGCAGCCCAGCGGGTAGCGGGGTATCATCCCAGTACTTC. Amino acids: CASSPAGSGVSSQYF. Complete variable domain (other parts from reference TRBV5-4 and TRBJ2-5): ETGVTQSPTHLIKTRGQQVTLRCSSQSGHNTVSWYQQALGQGPQFIFQYYREEENGRGNFPPRFSGLQFPNYSSELNVNALELDDSALYLCASSPAGSGVSSQYFGPGTRLLVL.

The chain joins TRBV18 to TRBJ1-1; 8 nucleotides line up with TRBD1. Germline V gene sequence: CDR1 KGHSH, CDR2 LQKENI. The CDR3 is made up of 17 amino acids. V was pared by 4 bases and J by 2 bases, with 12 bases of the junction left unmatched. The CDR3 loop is CASSLFGTGDTNTEAFF. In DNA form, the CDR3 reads TGTGCCAGCTCACTGTTCGGGACAGGAGATACAAACACTGAAGCTTTCTTT. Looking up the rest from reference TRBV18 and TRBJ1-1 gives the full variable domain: NAGVMQNPRHLVRRRGQEARLRCSPMKGHSHVYWYRQLPEEGLKFMVYLQKENIIDESGMPKERFSAEFPKEGPSILRIQQVVRGDSAAYFCASSLFGTGDTNTEAFFGQGTRLTVV.

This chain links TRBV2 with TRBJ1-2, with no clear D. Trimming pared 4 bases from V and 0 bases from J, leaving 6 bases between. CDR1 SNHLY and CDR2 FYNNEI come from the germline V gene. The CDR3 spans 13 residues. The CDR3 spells CASSGGSNYGYTF. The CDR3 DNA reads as TGTGCCAGCAGTGGTGGCTCTAACTATGGCTACACCTTC.

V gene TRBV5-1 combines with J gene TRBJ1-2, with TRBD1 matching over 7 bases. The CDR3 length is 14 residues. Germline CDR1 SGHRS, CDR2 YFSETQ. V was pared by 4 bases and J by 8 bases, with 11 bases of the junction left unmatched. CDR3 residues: CASSLETGLNGYTF. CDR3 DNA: TGCGCCAGCAGCCTAGAGACAGGGTTGAACGGCTACACCTTC.